This note documents a single T cell receptor beta chain sequence. The data are from a study of blood T cell repertoires in COVID-19. As for the study in general: Samples representing acute and convalescent COVID-19 were sourced from the United States, Italy and Spain. In each case, the material was cDNA or gDNA derived from T cells, B-cell-depleted T cells, or PBMCs.

Study processing details: Researchers report that nucleated cell counts were estimated from reference gene primer amplification. Assay: immunoSEQ multiplex PCR; the TCRdb copy retains only in-frame clones and omits some. V, J and clone size derive from that table, while D and trimming were established from the DNA sequence. In the table there are about 130,000 clones, approximately 81% of which are singletons. Trimming removed 4 bases from V and 0 bases from J, with 16 bases in between. The length of the CDR3 is 17 residues. Germline V gene sequence: CDR1 LGHNA, CDR2 YSLEER. The chain uses TRBV4-3 and TRBJ1-5; D gene ambiguous. The TCR originated in an older woman with active or convalescent COVID-19. The sample comprised peripheral blood. Here the CDR3 reads CASSLAWTEDSNQPQHF. The DNA of the CDR3 is TGCGCCAGCAGCCTGGCCTGGACGGAGGATAGCAATCAGCCCCAGCATTTT.